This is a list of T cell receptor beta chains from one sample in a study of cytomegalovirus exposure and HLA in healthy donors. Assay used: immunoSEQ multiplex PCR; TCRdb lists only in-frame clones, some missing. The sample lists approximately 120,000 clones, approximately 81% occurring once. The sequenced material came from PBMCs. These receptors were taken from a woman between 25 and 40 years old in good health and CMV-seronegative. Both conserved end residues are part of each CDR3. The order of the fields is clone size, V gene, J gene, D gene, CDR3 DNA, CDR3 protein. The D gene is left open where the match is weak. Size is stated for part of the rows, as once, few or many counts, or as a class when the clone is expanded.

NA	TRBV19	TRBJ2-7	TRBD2	TGTGCCAGTAGTACATGGAGCGGGAGTAGAACCTACGAGCAGTACTTC	CASSTWSGSRTYEQYF
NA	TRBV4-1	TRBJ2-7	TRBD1	TGCGCCAGCAGCCAAGGTCTCCCGACAGGGGCGCCCTACGAGCAGTACTTC	CASSQGLPTGAPYEQYF
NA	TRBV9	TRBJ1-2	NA	TGTGCCAGCAGCGTAGTATCCGGGATGGCCACCTTC	CASSVVSGMATF
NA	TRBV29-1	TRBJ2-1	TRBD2	TGCAGCGTTGTTTGGGCTAGCGGGAGCAATGAGCAGTTCTTC	CSVVWASGSNEQFF
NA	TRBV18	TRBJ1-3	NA	TGTGCCAGCTCACCACCCGACAGGTTGTCTGGAAACACCATATATTTT	CASSPPDRLSGNTIYF
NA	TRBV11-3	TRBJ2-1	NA	TGTGCCAGCAGCTTAAACGCGGGTTCCTACAATGAGCAGTTCTTC	CASSLNAGSYNEQFF
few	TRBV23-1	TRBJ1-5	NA	TGCGCCAGCAGTCAATCCACAGCACGCAATCAGCCCCAGCATTTT	CASSQSTARNQPQHF
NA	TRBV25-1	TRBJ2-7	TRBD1	TGTGCCAGCAGCCCACAGGGGGAAATGCGCCACGAGCAGTACTTC	CASSPQGEMRHEQYF
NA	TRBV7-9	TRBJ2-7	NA	TGTGCCAGCAGCTTAGCCCCCTCCGAGCAGTACTTC	CASSLAPSEQYF
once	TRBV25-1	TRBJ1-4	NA	TGTGCCAGCAGTGAATTGGGAGGGCTTAATGAAAAACTGTTTTTT	CASSELGGLNEKLFF
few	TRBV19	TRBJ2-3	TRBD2	TGTGCCAGTAGAAGGGGAGGGACAGATACGCAGTATTTT	CASRRGGTDTQYF
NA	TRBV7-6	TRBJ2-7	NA	TGTGCCAGCAGCTTAGGGACTAACTACGAGCAGTACTTC	CASSLGTNYEQYF
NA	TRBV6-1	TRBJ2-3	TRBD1	TGTGCCAGCAGTGCACAAGGACGACAGGGTTGGACAGATACGCAGTATTTT	CASSAQGRQGWTDTQYF
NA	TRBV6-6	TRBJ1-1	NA	TGTGCCAGCAGTTACCTCGACCAGGGGTCTGAAGCTTTCTTT	CASSYLDQGSEAFF
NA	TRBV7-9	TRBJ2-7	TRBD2	TGTGCCAGCAGCTCACGGACTAGCGGAGAAAAGCAGTACTTC	CASSSRTSGEKQYF
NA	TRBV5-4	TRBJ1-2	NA	TGTGCCAGCAGCCCGATCGGGATGTTACCCCCCGCTCCCCTCTATGGCTACACCTTC	CASSPIGMLPPAPLYGYTF
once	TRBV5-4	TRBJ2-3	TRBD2	TGTGCCAGCAGCCCGGTCCTGCGGGGGACTAGCACAGATACGCAGTATTTT	CASSPVLRGTSTDTQYF
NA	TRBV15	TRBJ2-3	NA	TGTGCCACCAGCAGACATCTAGCGCCAGGGGATACGCAGTATTTT	CATSRHLAPGDTQYF
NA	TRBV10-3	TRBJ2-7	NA	TGTGCCATCAGTGAGTCGGTACCCCGGGACTTCACCTACGAGCAGTACTTC	CAISESVPRDFTYEQYF
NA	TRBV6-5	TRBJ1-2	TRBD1	TGTGCCAGCACTACGGTAGGGGGCTCGAACTATGGCTACACCTTC	CASTTVGGSNYGYTF
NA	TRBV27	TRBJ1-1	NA	TGTGCCAGCAGTTCCCCACAGGGAATCAGGACTGAAGCTTTCTTT	CASSSPQGIRTEAFF
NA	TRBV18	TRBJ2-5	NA	TGTGCCAGCTCACCTCCGCGAGGAGAGACCCAGTACTTC	CASSPPRGETQYF
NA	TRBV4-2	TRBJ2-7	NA	TGTGCCAGCAGCCAAGATCAAAGCGCGCAGTACTTC	CASSQDQSAQYF
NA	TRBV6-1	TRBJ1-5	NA	TGTGCCAGCAGAGGAGCTGAATTAGGCAATCAGCCCCAGCATTTT	CASRGAELGNQPQHF
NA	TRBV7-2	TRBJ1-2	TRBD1	TGTGCCAGCAGCTTCCCGGGACAGGGTGGTGCATTGTATGGCTACACCTTC	CASSFPGQGGALYGYTF
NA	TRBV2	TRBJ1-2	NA	TGTGCCAGCTCTTCGGGAGGGGACTATGGCTACACCTTC	CASSSGGDYGYTF
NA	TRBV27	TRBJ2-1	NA	TGTGCCAGCAGTCTACGACAGGACAACAATGAGCAGTTCTTC	CASSLRQDNNEQFF
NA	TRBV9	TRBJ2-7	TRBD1	TGTGCCAGCAGCTACGGGACAGGTGTGGGCGAGCAGTACTTC	CASSYGTGVGEQYF
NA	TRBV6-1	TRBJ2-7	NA	TGTGCCAGCAGTGAAGCGGAGCGGAGGGCGTACGAGCAGTACTTC	CASSEAERRAYEQYF
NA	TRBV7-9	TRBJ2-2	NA	TGTTCCAGCAGCTTAGGTCTGTCGACTTACACCGGGGAGCTGTTTTTT	CSSSLGLSTYTGELFF
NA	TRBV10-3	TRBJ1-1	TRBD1	TGTGCCATCAGTGAGTCGGGACAGGAAGCTTTCTTT	CAISESGQEAFF
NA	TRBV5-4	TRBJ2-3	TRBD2	TGTGCCAGCAGCTCGACTCTAGCGGGAAGCACAGATACGCAGTATTTT	CASSSTLAGSTDTQYF
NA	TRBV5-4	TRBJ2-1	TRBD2	TGTGCCAGCAGCAACCCCCCGGGACTAGCGCAGTTCTTC	CASSNPPGLAQFF
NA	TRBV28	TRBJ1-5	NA	TGTGCCAGCTCGGGCAATCAGCCCCAGCATTTT	CASSGNQPQHF
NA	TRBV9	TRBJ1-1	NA	TGTGCCAGCAGCGTAGTAGGGGCTTCGGGGAACACTGAAGCTTTCTTT	CASSVVGASGNTEAFF
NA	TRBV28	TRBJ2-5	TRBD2	TGTGCCAGCAGTTCTAACCTTAGCGGGAGGCAAGAGACCCAGTACTTC	CASSSNLSGRQETQYF
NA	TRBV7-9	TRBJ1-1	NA	TGTGCCAGCAGCCCGACAGTGAACACTGAAGCTTTCTTT	CASSPTVNTEAFF
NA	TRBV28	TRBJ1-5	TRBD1	TGTGCCAGCAGTTTAACCGGGACAGGGTTTCAGCCCCAGCATTTT	CASSLTGTGFQPQHF
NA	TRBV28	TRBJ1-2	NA	TGTGCCAGCGGGCGGGCGGACTATGGCTACACCTTC	CASGRADYGYTF
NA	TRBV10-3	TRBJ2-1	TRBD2	TGTGCCATCAGTGAGCCACTAGCGGGAGTTATCAATGAGCAGTTCTTC	CAISEPLAGVINEQFF
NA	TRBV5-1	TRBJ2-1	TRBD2	TGCGCCAGCAGCCCGCGGCCAGGACTAGCGGGAGATGAGCAGTTCTTC	CASSPRPGLAGDEQFF
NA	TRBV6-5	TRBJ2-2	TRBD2	TGTGCCAGCAGTTCAGAACTAGCGGGAGCCGCGGAGCTGTTTTTT	CASSSELAGAAELFF
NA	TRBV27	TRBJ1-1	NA	TGTGCCAGCAGTTTATACACAGGGAACTTTGAAGCTTTCTTT	CASSLYTGNFEAFF
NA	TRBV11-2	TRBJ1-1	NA	TGTGCCAGCAGTCCAGGCATCCCTAACACTGAAGCTTTCTTT	CASSPGIPNTEAFF
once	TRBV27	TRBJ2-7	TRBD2	TGTGCCAGCAGTTTAGGGACTAGCGGGACCAGGGTGGGGGAGCAGTACTTC	CASSLGTSGTRVGEQYF
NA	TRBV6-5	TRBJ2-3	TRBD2	TGTGCCAGCAGTTATGCGGGGGTCCTTAGCACAGATACGCAGTATTTT	CASSYAGVLSTDTQYF
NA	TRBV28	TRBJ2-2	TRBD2	TGTGCCAGCAGTTCCACCTTTGCGGGAGGTAACACCGGGGAGCTGTTTTTT	CASSSTFAGGNTGELFF